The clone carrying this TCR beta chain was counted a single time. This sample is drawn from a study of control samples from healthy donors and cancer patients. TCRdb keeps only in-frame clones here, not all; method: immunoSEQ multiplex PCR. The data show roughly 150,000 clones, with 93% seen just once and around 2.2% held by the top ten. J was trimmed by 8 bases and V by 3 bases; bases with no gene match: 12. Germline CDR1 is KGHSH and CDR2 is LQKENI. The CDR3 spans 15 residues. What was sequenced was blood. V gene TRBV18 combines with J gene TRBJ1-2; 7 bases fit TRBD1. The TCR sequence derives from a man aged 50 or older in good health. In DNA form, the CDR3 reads TGTGCCAGCTCACCCGACGGAGAGGGGGCGGGAGGCTACACCTTC. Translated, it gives CASSPDGEGAGGYTF.